These 20 T cell receptor beta chains were sequenced from one sample in a study of spatial heterogeneity in lung cancer. A single record per CDR3 protein comes from TCRdb applying MiXCR to the 5' RACE reads. This table has approximately 17,000 distinct CDR3 sequences, about 19% appearing once. The time point is: blood at routine non-recurrence follow-up after resection. The sequencing here drew on PBMCs, taken at follow-up. The receptors here all came from a male donor with early-stage non-small cell lung cancer.

This clonotype was seen many times. The rearrangement joins TRBV11-3 to TRBJ1-6; weak D call: TRBD1 (5 bases). Germline CDR1 is SGHNT and CDR2 is YENEEA. V was cut by 1 base and J by 7 bases, with 14 bases left in between. This CDR3 has 16 residues. DNA of the CDR3: TGTGCCAGCAGCTTAGGATCGGTTCAGGGAAATTCACCCCTCCACTTT. Its protein is CASSLGSVQGNSPLHF.

This sequence joins TRBV12-3 or TRBV12-4 and TRBJ1-2; a possible D gene is TRBD1 (5 bases). Trimming took off 8 bases at V and 4 bases at J, with 20 bases between the two ends. The CDR3 is made up of 15 amino acids. The CDR3 DNA sequence: TGTGCCAGCTTCCCTAGTAGTGGGGGATCCTATGGCTACACCTTC. Protein: CASFPSSGGSYGYTF.

This clonotype showed up just a few times. This chain connects TRBV5-1 to TRBJ1-1; 8 nucleotides match TRBD1. The CDR3 is 15 amino acids. The junction had 13 bases not matched to a gene; V was cut back by 4 bases and J by 8 bases. The germline gives CDR1 SGHRS, CDR2 YFSETQ. CDR3 nucleotide sequence: TGCGCCAGCAGCAGATCCCAGCTACGGACAGGGGAAGCTTTCTTT. It translates to CASSRSQLRTGEAFF.

As for this clonotype: A much larger clonotype is one base distant, so this may be a read error. This chain connects TRBV20-1 to TRBJ2-2; 8 bases fit TRBD2. Germline V gene sequence: CDR1 DFQATT, CDR2 SNEGSKA (reference sequence). V was pared by 7 bases and J by 6 bases, with 13 bases of the junction left unmatched. The CDR3 has 15 amino acids. DNA for the CDR3: TGCAGTGTTCAGAAGACTGGCGGGGGGCCCGGGGAGCTGTTTTTT. It is translated as CSVQKTGGGPGELFF.

The rearrangement links TRBV7-2 to TRBJ2-3, with a weak D call TRBD1 (5 bases). The CDR3 is made up of 15 amino acids. Germline CDR1 is SGHTA and CDR2 is FQGNSA. V was clipped by 5 bases and J by 1 base, with 13 bases between them. CDR3 amino acids: CASSLDIGRTDTQYF. Written as DNA, the CDR3 is TGTGCCAGCAGCCTGGACATTGGTCGCACAGATACGCAGTATTTT.

In this sample, this clonotype turned up a few times. The gene calls are TRBV2 and TRBJ2-2, with 7 bases identical to TRBD1. This CDR3 has 14 residues. V shed 3 bases and J 6 bases; nucleotides not matched to a gene: 4. Germline CDR1 is SNHLY and CDR2 is FYNNEI. CDR3 residues: CASSDQGVPGELFF. The CDR3 DNA reads TGTGCCAGCAGTGATCAGGGGGTCCCCGGGGAGCTGTTTTTT.

In this sample, this clonotype is medium-sized. The V gene is TRBV4-1, the J gene TRBJ1-2, with D perhaps TRBD1 (6 bases). V lost 4 bases, J lost 3 bases, and 12 bases lay in between. CDR3 length equals 14 residues. Germline assignment: CDR1 MGHRA and CDR2 YSYEKL. The CDR3 protein is CASSPPRGDYGYTF. In nucleotides, the CDR3 is TGCGCCAGCAGCCCCCCCAGGGGTGACTATGGCTACACCTTC.

This clonotype was observed at least ten times. This chain links TRBV7-8 with TRBJ1-5; D unclear. CDR1 SGHVS and CDR2 FQNEAQ come from the germline V gene. The CDR3 has 13 amino acids. Trimming took off 2 bases at V and 4 bases at J, with 6 bases between the two ends. The CDR3 region is CASSLTGNQPQHF. The DNA of the CDR3 is TGTGCCAGCAGCTTAACCGGAAATCAGCCCCAGCATTTT.

This clonotype was counted many times. J is TRBJ1-5 and V is TRBV27; D is possibly TRBD1 (6 bases). V lost 3 bases to trimming and J lost 7 bases, with 13 bases between them. The CDR3 consists of 14 residues. The germline CDR1 and CDR2 sequences are MNHEY and SMNVEV (reference sequence). CDR3: CASSLGYRDQPQHF. The CDR3 DNA reads as TGTGCCAGCAGTTTGGGGTACAGGGACCAGCCCCAGCATTTT.

V is TRBV5-4 and J is TRBJ2-1, with D perhaps matching TRBD1 or TRBD2 (5 bases each). V shed 6 bases and J shed 5 bases, with 18 bases lying between them. CDR3 length: 15 amino acids. Germline assignment: CDR1 SGHNT and CDR2 YYREEE (reference sequence). CDR3 in DNA: TGTGCCAGCACCCTGCTGGGGGATTATGACAATGAGCAGTTCTTC. Protein: CASTLLGDYDNEQFF.

This clonotype was found a few times. The chain has TRBV19 and TRBJ2-3; D call uncertain. Trimming shortened V by 7 bases and J by 1 base, and 15 bases separated the two germline ends. CDR1 is LNHDA, CDR2 SQIVND, per germline (reference sequence). CDR3 length: 15 residues. CDR3 region: CASKQDRGGTDTQYF. The CDR3, as DNA: TGTGCCAGTAAGCAGGATCGTGGGGGCACAGATACGCAGTATTTT.

This clonotype has only a few counts. CDR3 protein: CASSQGTVTQETQYF. The CDR3 DNA reads as TGTGCCAGCAGCCAAGGGACCGTCACCCAAGAGACCCAGTACTTC. This chain joins TRBV14 and TRBJ2-5; D is unclear. Germline lookup yields CDR1 SGHDN and CDR2 FVKESK. The CDR3 extends over 15 amino acids. With 1 base removed from V and 1 base from J, the gap between germline ends came to 10 bases.

This clonotype has at least ten counts. This sequence joins TRBV20-1 and TRBJ2-3; TRBD1 matches at 7 bases. Losses at the gene ends were 0 bases for V and 4 bases for J; bases not matched to a gene: 4. CDR1 is DFQATT, CDR2 SNEGSKA, per germline (reference sequence). The CDR3 extends over 14 amino acids. The CDR3, as DNA: TGCAGTGCTAGAGAGACAGGGTCCCCAGATACGCAGTATTTT. This translates into CSARETGSPDTQYF.

A remark on this clonotype: A read error is possible here, since a much larger clone lies one base away. No conserved phenylalanine or tryptophan ends this CDR3, so it is likely a read error. The chain uses TRBV11-1 and TRBJ2-7; 9 positions match TRBD1. The CDR3 length is 15 residues. Germline loops: CDR1 SGHAT, CDR2 FQDESV (reference sequence). J lost 0 bases, V lost 1 base, and 1 base had no gene match. The CDR3 DNA follows: TGTGCCAGCAGCTTAGTGGACAGGGGCTCCTACGAGCAGTACTAC. Protein product: CASSLVDRGSYEQYY.

V gene TRBV19 combines with J gene TRBJ2-7; TRBD1 matches at 7 bases. The V gene end was trimmed by 4 bases and the J gene end by 3 bases; junction bases not matched to a gene: 15. CDR3 length equals 17 residues. Germline-derived CDR1 and CDR2 are LNHDA and SQIVND (reference sequence). CDR3 in DNA: TGTGCCAGTAGTAGAGATCCAGGGGGAAACCTTTACTACGAGCAGTACTTC. Protein sequence: CASSRDPGGNLYYEQYF.

The gene calls are TRBV10-1 and TRBJ2-3; 8 bases are shared with TRBD2. Germline CDR1 is WNHNN and CDR2 is SYGVQD (reference sequence). The CDR3 sequence is 15 residues long. V trimming: 3 bases; J trimming: 1 base; junction bases outside the gene matches: 3. The CDR3 here is CASSDSGTGTDTQYF. CDR3 nucleotide sequence: TGCGCCAGCAGTGATAGCGGGACCGGCACAGATACGCAGTATTTT.

The CDR3 region is CASSLRDGAWETQYF. The CDR3, as DNA: TGTGCCAGCAGCTTGCGGGACGGGGCGTGGGAGACCCAGTACTTC. The chain has TRBV7-6 and TRBJ2-5; the D gene is possibly TRBD2 (6 bases). Germline V gene data show CDR1 as SGHVS and CDR2 as FNYEAQ. Trimming removed 3 bases at V and 5 bases at J, with 16 bases between. This CDR3 has 15 residues.

This clonotype appeared many times. The chain couples TRBV20-1 to TRBJ2-7, with D possibly matching TRBD2 (6 bases). This CDR3 spans 14 amino acids. Germline-derived CDR1 and CDR2 are DFQATT and SNEGSKA (reference sequence). V was trimmed by 0 bases and J by 3 bases, leaving 12 bases between them. CDR3 nucleotide sequence: TGCAGTGCTAGAGACCCCGCGGGGCGCTACGAGCAGTACTTC. It translates to CSARDPAGRYEQYF.

This clonotype has a handful of counts. This chain uses TRBV29-1 with TRBJ2-7; D possibly corresponds to TRBD1 (6 bases). Germline loops: CDR1 SQVTM, CDR2 ANQGSEA. Trimming left V 5 bases short and J 2 bases short, with 10 bases between. This CDR3 is 12 amino acids long. The DNA of the CDR3 is TGCAGCGTTCTCCGGGACACCTACGAGCAGTACTTC. It specifies CSVLRDTYEQYF.

Turning to this clonotype: This may be a read error, as it is one base from a much larger clone. This sequence joins TRBV20-1 and TRBJ1-1, with unresolved D. Looked up from germline, CDR1 is DFQATT and CDR2 is SNEGSKA (reference sequence). This CDR3 comprises 12 residues. Trimming took 5 bases from V and 12 from J, leaving 19 bases between them. The CDR3 DNA sequence: TGCAGTGCTCCCGGGGAGGCCCTGAGGACTTTCTTT. Encoded protein: CSAPGEALRTFF.